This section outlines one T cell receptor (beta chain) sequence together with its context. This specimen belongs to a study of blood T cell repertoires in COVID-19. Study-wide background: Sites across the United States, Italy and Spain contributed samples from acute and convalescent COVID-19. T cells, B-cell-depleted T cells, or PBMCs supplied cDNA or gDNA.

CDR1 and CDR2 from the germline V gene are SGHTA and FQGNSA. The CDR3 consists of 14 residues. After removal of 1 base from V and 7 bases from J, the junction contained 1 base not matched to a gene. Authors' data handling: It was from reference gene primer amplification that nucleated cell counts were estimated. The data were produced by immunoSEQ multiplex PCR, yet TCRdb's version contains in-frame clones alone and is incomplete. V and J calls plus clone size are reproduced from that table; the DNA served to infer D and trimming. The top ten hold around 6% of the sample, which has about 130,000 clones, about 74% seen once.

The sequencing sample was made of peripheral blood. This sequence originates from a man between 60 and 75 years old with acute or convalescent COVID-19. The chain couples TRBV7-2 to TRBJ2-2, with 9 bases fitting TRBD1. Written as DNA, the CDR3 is TGTGCCAGCAGCTTAGTGGACAGGGGCGGGGAGCTGTTTTTT. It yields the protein CASSLVDRGGELFF.